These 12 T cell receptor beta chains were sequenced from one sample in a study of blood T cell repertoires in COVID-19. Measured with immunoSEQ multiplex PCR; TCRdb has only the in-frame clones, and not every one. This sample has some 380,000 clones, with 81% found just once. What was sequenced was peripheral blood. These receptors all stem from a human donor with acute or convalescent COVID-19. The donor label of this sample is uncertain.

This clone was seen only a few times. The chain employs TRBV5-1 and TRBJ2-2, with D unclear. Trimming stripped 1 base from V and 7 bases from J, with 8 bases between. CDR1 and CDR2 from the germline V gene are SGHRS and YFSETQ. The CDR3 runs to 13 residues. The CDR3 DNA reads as TGCGCCAGCAGCTTGTTTGCCAGCGGGGAGCTGTTTTTT. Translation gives CASSLFASGELFF. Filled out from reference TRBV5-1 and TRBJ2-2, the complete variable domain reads KAGVTQTPRYLIKTRGQQVTLSCSPISGHRSVSWYQQTPGQGLQFLFEYFSETQRNKGNFPGRFSGRQFSNSRSEMNVSTLELGDSALYLCASSLFASGELFFGEGSRLTVL.

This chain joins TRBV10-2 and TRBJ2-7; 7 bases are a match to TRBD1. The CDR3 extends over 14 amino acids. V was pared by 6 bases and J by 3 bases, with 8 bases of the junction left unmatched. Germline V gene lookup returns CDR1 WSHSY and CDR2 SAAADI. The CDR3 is CASRGDRAYYEQYF. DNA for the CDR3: TGCGCCAGCAGGGGAGACAGGGCCTACTACGAGCAGTACTTC.

The CDR3 DNA reads as TGTGCCTGGAGTGTTAGTCTCACAGGCAATGAGCAGTTCTTC. Residues: CAWSVSLTGNEQFF. This chain uses TRBV30 with TRBJ2-1, with D tentatively TRBD1 (5 bases). Trimming pared 0 bases from V and 6 bases from J, leaving 12 bases between. The germline V gene encodes CDR1 GTSNPN and CDR2 SVGIG (reference sequence). The CDR3 totals 14 residues.

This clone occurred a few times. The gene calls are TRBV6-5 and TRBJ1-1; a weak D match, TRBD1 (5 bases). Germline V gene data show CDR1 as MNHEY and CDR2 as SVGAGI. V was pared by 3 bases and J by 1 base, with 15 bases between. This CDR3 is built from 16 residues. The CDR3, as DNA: TGTGCCAGCAGTTATGGGGTCGGCAGGGCGAACACTGAAGCTTTCTTT. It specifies CASSYGVGRANTEAFF.

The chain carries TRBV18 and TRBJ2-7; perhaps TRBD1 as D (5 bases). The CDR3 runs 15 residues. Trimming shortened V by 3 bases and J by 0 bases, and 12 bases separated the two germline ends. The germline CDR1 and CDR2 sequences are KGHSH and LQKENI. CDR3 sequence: CASSPSTGTSYEQYF. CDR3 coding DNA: TGTGCCAGCTCACCGTCCACAGGAACCTCCTACGAGCAGTACTTC.

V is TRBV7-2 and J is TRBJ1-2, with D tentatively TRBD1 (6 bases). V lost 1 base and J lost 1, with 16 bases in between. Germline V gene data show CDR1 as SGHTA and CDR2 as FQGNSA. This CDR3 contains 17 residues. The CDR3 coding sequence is TGTGCCAGCAGCTTAGGGCTAAGAAGGGGGTTTAACTATGGCTACACCTTC. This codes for CASSLGLRRGFNYGYTF.

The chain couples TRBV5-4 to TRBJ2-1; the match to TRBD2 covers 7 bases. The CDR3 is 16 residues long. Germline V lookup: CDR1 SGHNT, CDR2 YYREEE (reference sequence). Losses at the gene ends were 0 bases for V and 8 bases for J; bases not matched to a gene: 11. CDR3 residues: CASSLAPTTSVDEQFF. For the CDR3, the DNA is TGTGCCAGCAGCTTGGCTCCTACAACTAGCGTGGATGAGCAGTTCTTC.

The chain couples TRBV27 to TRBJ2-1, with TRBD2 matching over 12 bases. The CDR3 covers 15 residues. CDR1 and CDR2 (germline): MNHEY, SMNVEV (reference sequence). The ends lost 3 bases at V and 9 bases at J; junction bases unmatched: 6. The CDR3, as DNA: TGTGCCAGCAGTTTTTTACTAGCGGGAGGATCTGAGCAGTTCTTC. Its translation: CASSFLLAGGSEQFF.

CDR3 DNA sequence: TGTGCCACCAGTGCTTCAAACCCCAGGAATTCACCCCTCCACTTT. Protein product: CATSASNPRNSPLHF. This chain uses TRBV24-1 with TRBJ1-6; D gene uncertain. Germline loops: CDR1 KGHDR, CDR2 SFDVKD. The CDR3 runs to 15 residues. Trimming took 5 bases from V and 7 from J, leaving 14 bases between them.

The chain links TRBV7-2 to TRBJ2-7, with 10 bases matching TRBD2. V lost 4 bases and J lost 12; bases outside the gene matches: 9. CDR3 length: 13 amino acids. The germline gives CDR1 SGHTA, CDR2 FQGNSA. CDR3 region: CASSWTSGGSLYF. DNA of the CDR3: TGTGCCAGCAGCTGGACTAGCGGAGGTTCCTTGTACTTC.

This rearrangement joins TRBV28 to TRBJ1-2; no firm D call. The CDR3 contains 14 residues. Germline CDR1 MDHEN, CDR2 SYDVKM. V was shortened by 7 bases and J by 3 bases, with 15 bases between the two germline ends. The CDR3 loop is CASISLGLDYGYTF. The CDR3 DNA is TGTGCCAGCATCAGTCTGGGCTTGGACTATGGCTACACCTTC.

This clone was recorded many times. The CDR3 sequence: CASSFPEGETQYF. CDR3 bases: TGTGCCAGCAGTTTCCCGGAGGGGGAGACCCAGTACTTC. The chain recombines TRBV12-3 or TRBV12-4 with TRBJ2-5, with D perhaps TRBD2 (6 bases). V was cut by 3 bases and J by 5 bases, with 10 bases left in between. The CDR3 totals 13 residues.